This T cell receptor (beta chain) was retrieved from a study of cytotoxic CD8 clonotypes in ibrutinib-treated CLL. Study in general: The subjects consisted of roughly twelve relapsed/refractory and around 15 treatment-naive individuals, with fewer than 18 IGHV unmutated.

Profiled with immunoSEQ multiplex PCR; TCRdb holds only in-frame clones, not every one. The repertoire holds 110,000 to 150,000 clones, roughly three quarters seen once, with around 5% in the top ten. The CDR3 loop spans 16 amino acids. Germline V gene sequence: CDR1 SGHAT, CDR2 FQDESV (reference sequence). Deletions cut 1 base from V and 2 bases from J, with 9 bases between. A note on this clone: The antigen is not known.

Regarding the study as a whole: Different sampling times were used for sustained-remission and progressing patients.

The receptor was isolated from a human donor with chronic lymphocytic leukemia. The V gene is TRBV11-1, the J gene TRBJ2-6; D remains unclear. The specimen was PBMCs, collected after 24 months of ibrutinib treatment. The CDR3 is CASSLDYEPGANVLTF. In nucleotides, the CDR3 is TGTGCCAGCAGCTTAGACTACGAGCCTGGGGCCAACGTCCTGACTTTC.